These 10 T cell receptor beta chains were all obtained from the same sample, sequenced in a study of cytomegalovirus exposure and HLA in healthy donors. Primers for the PCR totalled 60 Vbeta and 13 Jbeta. Repertoires were generated with immunoSEQ multiplex PCR, while TCRdb's copy carries only in-frame clones and drops some. The repertoire holds 150,000 or so clones, with roughly 80% as singletons. Sequencing was done on a sample of PBMCs. These receptors all come from a man between 18 and 35 years old in good health and CMV-seropositive.

Only one count was recorded for this clone. This rearrangement joins TRBV27 to TRBJ1-5, with a possible D match to TRBD1 (5 bases). Germline assignment: CDR1 MNHEY and CDR2 SMNVEV (reference sequence). Trimming stripped 3 bases from V and 4 bases from J, with 10 bases between. The CDR3 loop spans 14 amino acids. The CDR3 spells CASSFRGINQPQHF. The CDR3, as DNA: TGTGCCAGCAGTTTTCGGGGGATTAATCAGCCCCAGCATTTT.

The V and J genes are TRBV30 and TRBJ1-5; D might be TRBD1 (5 bases). Trimming took 5 bases from V and 4 from J, leaving 12 bases between them. The germline CDR1 and CDR2 sequences are GTSNPN and SVGIG (reference sequence). The CDR3 extends over 13 amino acids. The CDR3 spells CAWGGKGNQPQHF. CDR3 in DNA: TGTGCCTGGGGGGGGAAGGGGAATCAGCCCCAGCATTTT. Using reference TRBV30 and TRBJ1-5 for the parts outside the CDR3, the full variable domain is SQTIHQWPATLVQPVGSPLSLECTVEGTSNPNLYWYRQAAGRGLQLLFYSVGIGQISSEVPQNLSASRPQDRQFILSSKKLLLSDSGFYLCAWGGKGNQPQHFGDGTRLSIL.

This chain joins TRBV21-1 and TRBJ1-1; the listed D gene, TRBD1, was not tested against the DNA. TRBV21-1 is listed as a pseudogene. The CDR3 runs to 10 residues. CDR3 DNA: TGCCCAAGGGGACAGGGTGAAGCTTTCTTT. This sequence encodes CPRGQGEAFF.

The chain links TRBV30 to TRBJ2-5, with 10 bases lining up with TRBD2. The ends lost 5 bases at V and 5 bases at J; junction bases unmatched: 11. The CDR3 extends over 15 amino acids. Looked up from germline, CDR1 is GTSNPN and CDR2 is SVGIG (reference sequence). CDR3 coding DNA: TGTGCCTGGCGACTAGCGGGCGCTCCGGGGGAGACCCAGTACTTC. It is translated as CAWRLAGAPGETQYF.

The rearrangement joins TRBV19 to TRBJ2-1, with 10 positions matching TRBD2. V gave up 5 bases and J gave up 3 bases; unmatched junction bases: 16. The germline CDR1 and CDR2 sequences are LNHDA and SQIVND (reference sequence). This CDR3 is 19 amino acids long. The CDR3, as DNA: TGTGCCAGTAGTCATAACAGGGTAGTGAGGACTAGCGGCTACAATGAGCAGTTCTTC. Translated, it gives CASSHNRVVRTSGYNEQFF.

The J gene is TRBJ1-1, the V gene TRBV5-4, with 7 bases matching TRBD1. The CDR3 contains 16 residues. The trim removed 3 bases at V and 3 bases at J, leaving 11 bases unmatched. Germline assignment: CDR1 SGHNT and CDR2 YYREEE (reference sequence). The CDR3 region is CASSSGQGVRYTEAFF. CDR3 coding DNA: TGTGCCAGCAGCTCTGGGCAGGGGGTACGGTACACTGAAGCTTTCTTT.

This chain joins TRBV5-1 and TRBJ2-7; TRBD2 matches at 10 bases. J was trimmed by 4 bases and V by 5 bases; bases with no gene match: 3. This CDR3 is built from 13 residues. Germline-derived CDR1 and CDR2 are SGHRS and YFSETQ. In nucleotides, the CDR3 is TGCGCCAGCAGAGCTAGCGGGAGTTACGAGCAGTACTTC. Translated, it gives CASRASGSYEQYF.

The gene calls are TRBV5-4 and TRBJ1-1; 7 nucleotides agree with TRBD1. CDR1 is SGHNT and CDR2 is YYREEE in the germline V gene (reference sequence). The V and J ends lost 4 bases and 0 bases, in that order; junction bases with no gene match: 6. The CDR3 has 15 amino acids. CDR3 nucleotide sequence: TGTGCCAGCAGCGTCGGGACAGAGATGAACACTGAAGCTTTCTTT. Translating it yields CASSVGTEMNTEAFF.

The chain links TRBV28 to TRBJ1-4; maybe TRBD1 (6 bases). Per the germline V gene, CDR1 is MDHEN and CDR2 is SYDVKM. Trimming shortened V by 6 bases and J by 5 bases, and 16 bases separated the two germline ends. The CDR3 sequence is 15 residues long. The CDR3 protein is CASSGRTVPNEKLFF. CDR3 in DNA: TGTGCCAGCAGCGGAAGGACAGTACCAAATGAAAAACTGTTTTTT. The variable domain in full, completed from reference TRBV28 and TRBJ1-4, reads DVKVTQSSRYLVKRTGEKVFLECVQDMDHENMFWYRQDPGLGLRLIYFSYDVKMKEKGDIPEGYSVSREKKERFSLILESASTNQTSMYLCASSGRTVPNEKLFFGSGTQLSVL.

This chain uses TRBV11-2 with TRBJ2-7, with TRBD1 identical over 7 bases. V shed 0 bases, J shed 4 bases, and the junction held 6 bases outside the gene matches. The germline V gene has CDR1 SGHAT and CDR2 FQNNGV. The CDR3 loop spans 15 amino acids. The CDR3 region is CASSLDADRLYEQYF. CDR3 nucleotides: TGTGCCAGCAGCTTAGACGCGGACAGGCTTTACGAGCAGTACTTC.